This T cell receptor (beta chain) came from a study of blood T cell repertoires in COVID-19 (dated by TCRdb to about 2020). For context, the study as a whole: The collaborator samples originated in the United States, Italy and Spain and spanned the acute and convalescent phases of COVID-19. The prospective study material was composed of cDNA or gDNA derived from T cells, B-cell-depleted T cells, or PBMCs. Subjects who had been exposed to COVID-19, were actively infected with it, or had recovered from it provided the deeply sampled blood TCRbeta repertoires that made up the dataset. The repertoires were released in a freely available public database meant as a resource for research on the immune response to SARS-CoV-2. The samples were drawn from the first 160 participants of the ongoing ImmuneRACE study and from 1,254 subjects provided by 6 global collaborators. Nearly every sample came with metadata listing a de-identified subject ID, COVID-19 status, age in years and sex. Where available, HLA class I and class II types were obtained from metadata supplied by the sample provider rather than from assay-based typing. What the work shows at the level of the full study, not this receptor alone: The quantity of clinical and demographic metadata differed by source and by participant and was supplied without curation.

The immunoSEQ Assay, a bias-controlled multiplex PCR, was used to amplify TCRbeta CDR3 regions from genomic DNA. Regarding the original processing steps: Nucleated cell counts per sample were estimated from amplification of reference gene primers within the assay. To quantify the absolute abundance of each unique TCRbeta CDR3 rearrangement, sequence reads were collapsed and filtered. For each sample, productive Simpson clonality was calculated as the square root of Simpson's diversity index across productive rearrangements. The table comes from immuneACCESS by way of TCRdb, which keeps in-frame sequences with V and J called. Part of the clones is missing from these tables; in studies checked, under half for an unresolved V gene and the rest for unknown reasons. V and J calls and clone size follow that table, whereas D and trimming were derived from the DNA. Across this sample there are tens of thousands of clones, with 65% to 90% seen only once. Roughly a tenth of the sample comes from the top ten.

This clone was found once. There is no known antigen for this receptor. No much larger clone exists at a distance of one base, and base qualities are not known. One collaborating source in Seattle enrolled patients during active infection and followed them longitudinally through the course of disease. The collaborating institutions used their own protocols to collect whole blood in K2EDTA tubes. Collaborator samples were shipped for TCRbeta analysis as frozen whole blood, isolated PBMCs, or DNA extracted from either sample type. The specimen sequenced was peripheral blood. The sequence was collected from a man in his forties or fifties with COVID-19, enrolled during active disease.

The nucleotide sequence is TGTGCCAGCAGTGTCGACAGGGTAAACAATGAGCAGTTCTTC. This translates into CASSVDRVNNEQFF. This sequence uses TRBV2 and TRBJ2-1; 7 bases in between match TRBD1. Counted from cysteine to phenylalanine, this CDR3 has 14 amino acids. Here the CDR3 DNA is all that survives: 42 bases in frame from base 1. Trimming removed 4 bases from V and 5 bases from J; the gene matches leave 5 bases unexplained. Taken from the germline V gene, the CDR1 and CDR2 loops are SNHLY and FYNNEI.